Listed here are 8 T cell receptor beta chains from one sample, sequenced in a study of response to subunit inactivated influenza vaccine. TCRdb ran MiXCR on the RT-PCR reads and lists one entry per CDR3 protein. The table records about 620,000 distinct CDR3 sequences, about 11% of them present only once. The material sequenced was PBMCs from blood, taken on the day of vaccination. The receptors were gathered from a man aged 50-59 years who received an inactivated influenza vaccine.

This clonotype was picked up many times. The chain carries TRBV10-3 and TRBJ2-5, with D perhaps matching TRBD1 (5 bases). Looked up from germline, CDR1 is ENHRY and CDR2 is SYGVKD. This CDR3 comprises 12 residues. V shed 2 bases and J shed 5 bases, with 6 bases lying between them. The CDR3 coding sequence is TGTGCCATCAGTGAGAACAGGGAGACCCAGTACTTC. Protein sequence: CAISENRETQYF.

This clonotype was found a few times. This rearrangement joins TRBV20-1 to TRBJ2-1, with D perhaps TRBD2 (6 bases). CDR3 length: 13 amino acids. Germline V CDR1 and CDR2: DFQATT, SNEGSKA (reference sequence). Trimming cost V 6 bases and J 8 bases, with 17 bases left between them. The CDR3 loop is CSAGGRADHEQFF. Written as DNA, the CDR3 is TGCAGTGCAGGAGGGCGGGCGGACCATGAGCAGTTCTTC.

The V call is TRBV6-1, the J call TRBJ1-5, with D unresolved. The CDR3 length is 15 residues. Germline V gene lookup returns CDR1 MNHNS and CDR2 SASEGT. V was trimmed by 6 bases and J by 5 bases, leaving 17 bases between them. Written as DNA, the CDR3 is TGTGCCAGCAGCGAAACACTTCGGGCTTATCAGCCCCAGCATTTT. It encodes CASSETLRAYQPQHF.

This clonotype has ten or more counts. CDR3 coding DNA: TGTGCCAGCAGTACAGGGGGTTACGAGCAGTACTTC. Protein product: CASSTGGYEQYF. The chain is built from TRBV12-3 or TRBV12-4 and TRBJ2-7; TRBD1 aligns across 8 bases. Trimming took 5 bases from V and 4 from J; bases not matched to a gene: 1. CDR3 size: 12 residues.

This clonotype has only a few counts. This chain joins TRBV14 and TRBJ2-2, with D possibly called TRBD1 or TRBD2 (5 bases each). V lost 4 bases and J lost 5, with 14 bases in between. Germline assignment: CDR1 SGHDN and CDR2 FVKESK. This CDR3 is built from 15 residues. As DNA, the CDR3 is TGTGCCAGCAGCCGGGGGTACGGGTGGACCGGGGAGCTGTTTTTT. This encodes CASSRGYGWTGELFF.

V and J are TRBV29-1 and TRBJ2-7; D remains ambiguous. Trimming left V 4 bases short and J 4 bases short, with 20 bases between. Germline CDR1 SQVTM, CDR2 ANQGSEA. The CDR3 spans 15 residues. CDR3 in DNA: TGCAGCGTTGCCGCCAAGTTCCGCGGAAATTACGAGCAGTACTTC. Translated, it gives CSVAAKFRGNYEQYF.

J is TRBJ2-7 and V is TRBV12-3 or TRBV12-4; 7 bases are shared with TRBD2. V lost 6 bases, J lost 6 bases, and 8 bases stayed unmatched. The CDR3 length is 13 residues. The CDR3 is CASSPTSVGEQYF. In nucleotides, the CDR3 is TGTGCCAGCAGCCCTACTAGCGTCGGCGAGCAGTACTTC.

This rearrangement joins TRBV20-1 to TRBJ2-4; 10 positions agree with TRBD2. V lost 4 bases and J lost 3; bases outside the gene matches: 6. The CDR3 covers 15 residues. Germline V gives CDR1 DFQATT, CDR2 SNEGSKA (reference sequence). The CDR3 DNA sequence: TGCAGTGCTACTAGCGGGAGATTGGGCAAAAACATTCAGTACTTC. Translating it yields CSATSGRLGKNIQYF.